A single sample is the source of the 19 T cell receptor beta chains below, sequenced in a study of T cells expressing NK-cell markers. Following a re-call of the 5' RACE reads, TCRdb has one entry per CDR3 protein and lacks DNA. The data include roughly 430,000 distinct CDR3 sequences; the top ten clones carry 6% to 8%. Sequenced material: blood T cells: a sorted CD56 or NKG2C T cell subset, CD4+ or CD8+ T cells, or bulk PBMC T cells (not recorded which). The origin of the receptors is a woman aged 18-70 years in good health.

The chain employs TRBV5-4 and TRBJ1-5. From germline, CDR1 is SGHNT and CDR2 YYREEE (reference sequence). CDR3 length equals 13 residues. CDR3 sequence: CASSLTVGQPQHF. Full variable domain (rest looked up from reference TRBV5-4 and TRBJ1-5): ETGVTQSPTHLIKTRGQQVTLRCSSQSGHNTVSWYQQALGQGPQFIFQYYREEENGRGNFPPRFSGLQFPNYSSELNVNALELDDSALYLCASSLTVGQPQHFGDGTRLSIL.

The V and J genes are TRBV6-1 and TRBJ2-6; the TCRdb D gene call, TRBD1, has no DNA to confirm it. The germline V gene has CDR1 MNHNS and CDR2 SASEGT. The CDR3 sequence is 17 residues long. The CDR3 sequence is CASKIPGQSSGANVLTF.

The chain's CDR3 is CASSADRDNEQFF. The chain joins TRBV11-2 to TRBJ2-1; the TCRdb call, TRBD1, lacks DNA for checking. The CDR3 is 13 amino acids. In germline, CDR1 is SGHAT, CDR2 FQNNGV.

The chain carries TRBV6-5 and TRBJ2-5; TCRdb proposes TRBD1, but this gene call is untestable without DNA. In germline, CDR1 is MNHEY, CDR2 SVGAGI. The CDR3 is 14 residues long. The CDR3 protein is CASSYDRVKETQYF.

The chain employs TRBV6-2 or TRBV6-3 and TRBJ2-1; TCRdb proposes TRBD1, but this gene call is untestable without DNA. The CDR3 has 19 amino acids. From germline, CDR1 is MNHEY and CDR2 SVGEGT. The CDR3 is CASSYLAGGPLSSYNEQFF.

CDR3 sequence reads: CASSLSGTVYGYTF. V is TRBV27 and J is TRBJ1-2; the TCRdb call, TRBD1, lacks DNA for checking. CDR3 length equals 14 residues. The germline V gene encodes CDR1 MNHEY and CDR2 SMNVEV (reference sequence).

The rearrangement uses TRBV6-2 or TRBV6-3 and TRBJ1-6. Germline V gene data show CDR1 as MNHEY and CDR2 as SVGEGT. The CDR3 consists of 12 residues. The CDR3 region is CASSYSPTPLHF.

The chain has TRBV7-9 and TRBJ1-2; there is no DNA to check the TCRdb D call of TRBD1. Germline V lookup: CDR1 SEHNR, CDR2 FQNEAQ (reference sequence). There are 13 residues in the CDR3. The CDR3 loop is CASSLQGANGYTF. The full variable domain, its missing parts supplied by reference TRBV7-9 and TRBJ1-2, is DTGVSQNPRHKITKRGQNVTFRCDPISEHNRLYWYRQTLGQGPEFLTYFQNEAQLEKSRLLSDRFSAERPKGSFSTLEIQRTEQGDSAMYLCASSLQGANGYTFGSGTRLTVV.

The chain is built from TRBV6-5 and TRBJ2-1. CDR3 length equals 15 residues. CDR1 is MNHEY, CDR2 SVGAGI, per germline. The CDR3 reads CASSYSAPTYNEQFF.

This CDR3 is CSADGGMSYEQYF. This chain joins TRBV20-1 and TRBJ2-7; TCRdb picks TRBD1, but there is no DNA to check that call. This CDR3 region has 13 residues. The germline CDR1 and CDR2 sequences are DFQATT and SNEGSKA (reference sequence).

The chain employs TRBV19 and TRBJ2-3. The CDR3 totals 12 residues. CDR1 and CDR2 from the germline V gene are LNHDA and SQIVND (reference sequence). This CDR3 reads CASSIMGNLQYF.

The chain carries TRBV12-3 or TRBV12-4 and TRBJ2-2. The CDR3 is 15 residues long. The CDR3 loop is CASSFGLANTGELFF.

The rearrangement links TRBV29-1 to TRBJ2-5. Germline V gene lookup returns CDR1 SQVTM and CDR2 ANQGSEA. This CDR3 has 12 residues. The CDR3 is CSVVGIQETQYF.

The chain combines TRBV19 with TRBJ1-1. Germline CDR1 reads LNHDA; CDR2 reads SQIVND (reference sequence). The CDR3 has 15 residues. Here the CDR3 reads CASSIAGRSPVRAFF.

This chain uses TRBV25-1 with TRBJ2-5. Germline V CDR1 and CDR2: MGHDK, SYGVNS. The CDR3 is 15 residues long. This chain's CDR3 is CASSKPTEEVETQYF.

The chain uses TRBV11-2 and TRBJ1-4; TCRdb proposes TRBD1, but this gene call is untestable without DNA. This CDR3 contains 15 residues. Looked up from germline, CDR1 is SGHAT and CDR2 is FQNNGV. The CDR3 sequence is CASSTTGGRGEKLFF.

The chain combines TRBV7-3 with TRBJ2-5. In germline, CDR1 is SGHTA, CDR2 FQGTGA. The CDR3 has 14 residues. CDR3 loop: CASSLMAEQETQYF.

The CDR3 protein is CASSLVGVLGEQFF. The chain recombines TRBV11-2 with TRBJ2-1. CDR3 length: 14 amino acids. CDR1 is SGHAT, CDR2 FQNNGV, per germline.

CDR3: CASSQGISLGGYTF. The V and J genes are TRBV4-3 and TRBJ1-2. CDR3 length: 14 residues. The germline V gene has CDR1 LGHNA and CDR2 YSLEER.